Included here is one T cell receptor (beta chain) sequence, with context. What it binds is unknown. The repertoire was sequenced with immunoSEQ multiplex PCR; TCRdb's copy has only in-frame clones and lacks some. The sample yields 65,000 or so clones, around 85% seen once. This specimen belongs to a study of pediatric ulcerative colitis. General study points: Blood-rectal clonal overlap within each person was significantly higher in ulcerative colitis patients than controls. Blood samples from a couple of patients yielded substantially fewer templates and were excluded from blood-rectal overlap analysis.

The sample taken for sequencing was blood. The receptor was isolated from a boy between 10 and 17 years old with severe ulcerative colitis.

In DNA, the CDR3 is TGTGCCAGCAGCCCCGGCAAGATCTCTGGGGCCAACGTCCTGACTTTC. This encodes CASSPGKISGANVLTF. V and J are TRBV11-3 and TRBJ2-6; no reliable D call. V shed 5 bases and J shed 0 bases, with 11 bases lying between them. CDR1 and CDR2 from the germline V gene are SGHNT and YENEEA. This CDR3 has 16 amino acids.